One sample yielded the 21 T cell receptor beta chains listed below, sequenced in a study of cytomegalovirus exposure and HLA in healthy donors. The PCR ran on 60 Vbeta and 13 Jbeta primers. Method: immunoSEQ multiplex PCR; TCRdb's copy keeps in-frame clones and lacks some. This sample has about 190,000 clones, with about four fifths found just once. The sample consisted of PBMCs. These receptors were collected from a woman in her twenties or thirties in good health and CMV-seropositive.

The chain uses TRBV27 and TRBJ2-3; 9 positions agree with TRBD1. CDR3 size: 15 residues. J was trimmed by 4 bases and V by 8 bases; bases with no gene match: 10. In germline, CDR1 is MNHEY, CDR2 SMNVEV (reference sequence). CDR3: CASRPDRGLADTQYF. In DNA, the CDR3 is TGTGCCAGCCGCCCGGACAGGGGATTGGCAGATACGCAGTATTTT.

V and J are TRBV5-1 and TRBJ2-1; 10 bases fit TRBD2. There are 16 residues in the CDR3. CDR1 and CDR2 (germline): SGHRS, YFSETQ. V dropped 3 bases and J dropped 5; count of bases not matched to a gene: 8. CDR3 sequence: CASSSKLAGSNNEQFF. The CDR3 DNA is TGCGCCAGCAGCTCGAAACTAGCGGGGTCGAACAATGAGCAGTTCTTC.

This clone was observed once. V and J are TRBV6-1 and TRBJ2-3; no clear D gene. Looked up from germline, CDR1 is MNHNS and CDR2 is SASEGT. V gave up 6 bases and J gave up 2 bases, with 6 bases separating them. The CDR3 length is 12 residues. The CDR3 sequence is CASRHNTDTQYF. The DNA for the CDR3 is TGTGCCAGCAGACACAACACAGATACGCAGTATTTT.

The chain recombines TRBV5-4 with TRBJ1-2; no reliable D call. Germline-derived CDR1 and CDR2 are SGHNT and YYREEE (reference sequence). Trimming pared 4 bases from V and 7 bases from J, leaving 17 bases between. The CDR3 consists of 14 residues. The CDR3 protein is CASSHTTSGSGYTF. The DNA of the CDR3 is TGTGCCAGCAGCCATACAACATCGGGAAGTGGCTACACCTTC.

The chain combines TRBV7-2 with TRBJ1-3; D remains ambiguous. The CDR3 loop spans 14 amino acids. Germline values: CDR1 SGHTA, CDR2 FQGNSA. Deletions cut 1 base from V and 4 bases from J, with 8 bases between. CDR3 coding DNA: TGTGCCAGCAGCTTAGACTACGTGGGAAACACCATATATTTT. Amino acids: CASSLDYVGNTIYF.

The rearrangement joins TRBV19 to TRBJ2-7; possible D gene TRBD2, 6 bases. The germline V gene encodes CDR1 LNHDA and CDR2 SQIVND (reference sequence). The CDR3 consists of 12 residues. The V end was cut by 5 bases, the J end by 4 bases, with 9 bases between. The CDR3 protein is CASSGTFYEQYF. The CDR3 bases are TGTGCCAGTAGTGGGACTTTTTACGAGCAGTACTTC.

The genes are TRBV29-1 and TRBJ2-3; 7 nucleotides align to TRBD1. The ends lost 8 bases at V and 0 bases at J; junction bases unmatched: 8. Per the germline V gene, CDR1 is SQVTM and CDR2 is ANQGSEA. The CDR3 consists of 14 residues. CDR3 DNA: TGCAGCCTAAGGACAGGCTTAAGCACAGATACGCAGTATTTT. Protein sequence: CSLRTGLSTDTQYF.

There are a few counts of this clone. The rearrangement joins TRBV11-2 to TRBJ2-1; unclear D gene. Per the germline V gene, CDR1 is SGHAT and CDR2 is FQNNGV. This CDR3 contains 13 residues. Trimming took off 4 bases at V and 8 bases at J, with 12 bases between the two ends. The CDR3 loop reads CASSSRSRYEQFF. The CDR3 nucleotides are TGTGCCAGCAGCTCGAGATCACGCTATGAGCAGTTCTTC.

The sample holds a few counts of this clone. This sequence joins TRBV10-2 and TRBJ2-5, with TRBD1 matching over 11 bases. J gave up 1 base and V 8 bases, and 6 bases lay outside the gene matches. CDR3 length: 15 amino acids. The germline gives CDR1 WSHSY, CDR2 SAAADI. CDR3 coding DNA: TGCGCCAGCCGGACCGGGACAGGGGGCCAAGAGACCCAGTACTTC. It translates to CASRTGTGGQETQYF.

The chain carries TRBV6-1 and TRBJ2-7; no clear D gene. The CDR3 contains 13 residues. V was trimmed by 1 base and J by 5 bases, leaving 9 bases between them. Germline V gene sequence: CDR1 MNHNS, CDR2 SASEGT. CDR3 loop: CASSEDGSNEQYF. The CDR3 bases are TGTGCCAGCAGTGAAGACGGTTCAAACGAGCAGTACTTC.

V gene TRBV5-1 combines with J gene TRBJ2-3; D gene unclear. From germline, CDR1 is SGHRS and CDR2 YFSETQ. Trimming cost V 4 bases and J 3 bases, with 15 bases left between them. This CDR3 contains 15 residues. For the CDR3, the DNA is TGCGCCAGCAGCACGGTACTTATCGGGACAGATACGCAGTATTTT. Translation: CASSTVLIGTDTQYF. Full variable domain (outside the CDR3, taken from reference TRBV5-1 and TRBJ2-3): KAGVTQTPRYLIKTRGQQVTLSCSPISGHRSVSWYQQTPGQGLQFLFEYFSETQRNKGNFPGRFSGRQFSNSRSEMNVSTLELGDSALYLCASSTVLIGTDTQYFGPGTRLTVL.

This sequence joins TRBV5-5 and TRBJ1-5, with 9 bases aligning to TRBD1. Germline assignment: CDR1 SGHKS and CDR2 YYEKEE (reference sequence). This CDR3 region has 17 residues. With V trimmed by 0 bases and J by 6 bases, 10 bases remained unmatched. CDR3 DNA sequence: TGTGCCAGCAGCTTGGTCCCGGGACAGGGAGTAATTCAGCCCCAGCATTTT. The encoded protein is CASSLVPGQGVIQPQHF.

The rearrangement uses TRBV4-3 and TRBJ1-1; no reliable D call. The germline gives CDR1 LGHNA, CDR2 YSLEER. V was trimmed by 1 base and J by 6 bases, leaving 9 bases between them. The CDR3 covers 13 residues. CDR3 protein: CASSQVGGAEAFF. CDR3 sequence (DNA): TGCGCCAGCAGCCAAGTTGGCGGCGCTGAAGCTTTCTTT.

Worth noting for this clone: Other DNA sequences in the sample encode the same CDR3. The gene calls are TRBV15 and TRBJ2-7; tentatively, D is TRBD1 (7 bases). V was shortened by 3 bases and J by 3 bases, with 24 bases between the two germline ends. The germline CDR1 and CDR2 sequences are LNHNV and YYDKDF (reference sequence). There are 18 residues in the CDR3. The CDR3 DNA is TGTGCCACCAGCAGCGTCCGCGGGACAGCTCCTGGACACTACGAGCAGTACTTC. Encoded protein: CATSSVRGTAPGHYEQYF.

The chain employs TRBV7-9 and TRBJ2-7, with 7 bases aligning to TRBD1. This CDR3 has 16 amino acids. J lost 3 bases, V lost 3 bases, and 11 bases had no gene match. Germline loops: CDR1 SEHNR, CDR2 FQNEAQ (reference sequence). The DNA for the CDR3 is TGTGCCAGCAGCTTGATTAAGGGGGCGCGGATCTACGAGCAGTACTTC. Its protein is CASSLIKGARIYEQYF.

The chain has TRBV2 and TRBJ2-1; 7 bases map to TRBD2. With V trimmed by 7 bases and J by 0 bases, 3 bases remained unmatched. Looked up from germline, CDR1 is SNHLY and CDR2 is FYNNEI. The CDR3 extends over 14 amino acids. The CDR3 region has the DNA TGTGCCAGCAAGCGGGATGACTCCTACAATGAGCAGTTCTTC. Its translation: CASKRDDSYNEQFF.

This clone was seen only once. J is TRBJ2-5 and V is TRBV7-9; 10 positions agree with TRBD1. CDR1 is SEHNR and CDR2 is FQNEAQ in the germline V gene (reference sequence). CDR3 length: 15 residues. J lost 5 bases, V lost 5 bases, and 8 bases had no gene match. The CDR3 DNA follows: TGTGCCAGCAGCCCCCGGGACAGGGGTTTGGAGACCCAGTACTTC. Residues: CASSPRDRGLETQYF.

The chain combines TRBV9 with TRBJ1-1; D remains ambiguous. Deletions cut 4 bases from V and 1 base from J, with 8 bases between. CDR1 and CDR2 (germline): SGDLS, YYNGEE. The CDR3 is 13 amino acids. CDR3 loop: CASSLYQNTEAFF. The CDR3 DNA follows: TGTGCCAGCAGCCTATACCAGAACACTGAAGCTTTCTTT.

This clone has only a few counts. The J gene is TRBJ1-5, the V gene TRBV12-5, with a possible D match to TRBD1 (5 bases). The germline V gene has CDR1 LGHNT and CDR2 FRNRAP. The CDR3 is made up of 14 amino acids. The V end was cut by 2 bases, the J end by 4 bases, with 9 bases between. CDR3 residues: CASGLNPGNQPQHF. The CDR3 nucleotides are TGTGCTAGTGGTTTGAACCCAGGGAATCAGCCCCAGCATTTT.

The chain combines TRBV6-5 with TRBJ1-4; 7 positions match TRBD1. The CDR3 runs 13 residues. V lost 5 bases and J lost 7; bases outside the gene matches: 4. Germline CDR1 and CDR2: MNHEY and SVGAGI. This CDR3 reads CASSATGAEKLFF. The CDR3 DNA reads as TGTGCCAGCAGTGCTACAGGGGCTGAAAAACTGTTTTTT.

The chain combines TRBV5-1 with TRBJ2-1; TRBD1 aligns across 7 bases. Germline CDR1 SGHRS, CDR2 YFSETQ. V shed 0 bases, J shed 6 bases, and the junction held 3 bases outside the gene matches. The CDR3 length is 14 residues. The CDR3 protein is CASSLDRGGNEQFF. The CDR3, as DNA: TGCGCCAGCAGCTTGGACAGGGGTGGCAATGAGCAGTTCTTC.